This T cell receptor (beta chain) was documented in a study of blood T cell repertoires in COVID-19. Background on the study: COVID-19 samples from acute and convalescent phases originated in the United States, Italy and Spain. T cells, B-cell-depleted T cells, or PBMCs supplied cDNA or gDNA.

Trimming pared 4 bases from V and 6 bases from J, leaving 15 bases between. Per germline, CDR1 MGHRA and CDR2 YSYEKL. This CDR3 is built from 14 residues. In the authors' methods: Amplified reference gene primers provided the basis for estimating nucleated cell counts. Profiling relied on immunoSEQ multiplex PCR, and the TCRdb table lists in-frame clones only, not all of them. For V, J and clone size, that table is used; D and trimming come from the DNA. The table records roughly 32,000 clones, roughly 88% of them present only once. This chain links TRBV4-1 with TRBJ1-2; weak D call: TRBD1 (6 bases). The sequencing sample was made of peripheral blood. The sequence was collected from a human donor in a cohort sampled during active COVID-19. The CDR3 nucleotides are TGCGCCAGCAGCCGGGAAGGGGGGGGCGATGGCTACACCTTC. It specifies CASSREGGGDGYTF.